The text below deals with one T cell receptor (beta chain). Its antigen is unknown. Sequenced by immunoSEQ multiplex PCR; TCRdb stores in-frame clones only, minus some. The table lists roughly 34,000 clones, 80% to 95% of them singletons, with 7.7% in the top ten. The data are from a study of T cells in tuberculosis. At the level of the study: T cells were selected with CD1B tetramers loaded with glucose monomycolate.

Regarding the study as a whole: GEM motif frequencies gave less than 75% accuracy; the GMM repertoire gave about 86%. The TCR-beta difference was not significant; alpha differences partly reflected length.

Germline lookup yields CDR1 MGHDK and CDR2 SYGVNS. This CDR3 is 14 amino acids long. Unmatched junction bases numbered 13, after V lost 7 bases and J lost 8 bases. The genes are TRBV25-1 and TRBJ1-2; 7 nucleotides match TRBD1. This receptor was taken from a donor aged 10 to 29 with latent tuberculosis or without tuberculosis infection. Some clones in this sample may be carry-over from other donors' samples. Input material: PBMCs. The CDR3 protein is CASKAAGGPLGYTF. CDR3 nucleotide sequence: TGTGCCAGCAAGGCGGCAGGGGGTCCGTTGGGCTACACCTTC.